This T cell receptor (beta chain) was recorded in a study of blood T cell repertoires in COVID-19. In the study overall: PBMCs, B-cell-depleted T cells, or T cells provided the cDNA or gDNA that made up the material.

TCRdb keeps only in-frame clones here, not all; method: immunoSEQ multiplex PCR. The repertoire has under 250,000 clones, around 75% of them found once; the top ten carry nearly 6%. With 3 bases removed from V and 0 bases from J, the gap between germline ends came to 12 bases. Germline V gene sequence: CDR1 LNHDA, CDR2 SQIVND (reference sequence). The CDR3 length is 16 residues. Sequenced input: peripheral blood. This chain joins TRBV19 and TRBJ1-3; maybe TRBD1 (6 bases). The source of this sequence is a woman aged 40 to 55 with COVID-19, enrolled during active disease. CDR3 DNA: TGTGCCAGTAGTATCGGGACATACTTCTCTGGAAACACCATATATTTT. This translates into CASSIGTYFSGNTIYF.